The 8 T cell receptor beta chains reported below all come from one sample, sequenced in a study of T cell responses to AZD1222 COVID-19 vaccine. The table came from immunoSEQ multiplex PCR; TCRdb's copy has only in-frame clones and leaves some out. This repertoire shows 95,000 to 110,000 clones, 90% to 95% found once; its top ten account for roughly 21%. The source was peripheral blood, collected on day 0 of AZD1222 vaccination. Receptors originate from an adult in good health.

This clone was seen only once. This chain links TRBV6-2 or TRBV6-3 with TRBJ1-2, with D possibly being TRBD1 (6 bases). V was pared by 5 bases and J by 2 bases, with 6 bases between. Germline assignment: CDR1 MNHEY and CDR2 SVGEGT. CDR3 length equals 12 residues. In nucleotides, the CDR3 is TGTGCCAGCAGTGGACAGAACTATGGCTACACCTTC. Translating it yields CASSGQNYGYTF.

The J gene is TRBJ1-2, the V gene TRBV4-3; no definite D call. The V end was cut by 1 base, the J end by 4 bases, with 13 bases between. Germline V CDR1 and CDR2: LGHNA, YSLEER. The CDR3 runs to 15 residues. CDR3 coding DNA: TGCGCCAGCAGCCAAGGATCCGGACGGAGCTATGGCTACACCTTC. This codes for CASSQGSGRSYGYTF.

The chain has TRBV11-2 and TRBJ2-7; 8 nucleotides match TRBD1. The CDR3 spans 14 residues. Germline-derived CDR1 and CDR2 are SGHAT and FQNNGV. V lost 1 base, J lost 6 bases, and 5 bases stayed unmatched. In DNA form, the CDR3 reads TGTGCCAGCAGCTTAGGGTGGGACAGGTCCGAGCAGTACTTC. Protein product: CASSLGWDRSEQYF.

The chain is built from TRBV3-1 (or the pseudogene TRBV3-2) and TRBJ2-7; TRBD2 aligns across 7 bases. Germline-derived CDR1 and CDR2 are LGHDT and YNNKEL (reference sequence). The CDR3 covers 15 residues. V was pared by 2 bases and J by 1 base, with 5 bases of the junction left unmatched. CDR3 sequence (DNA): TGTGCCAGCAGCCAAATGGCTAGCGGATCCTACGAGCAGTACTTC. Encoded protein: CASSQMASGSYEQYF.

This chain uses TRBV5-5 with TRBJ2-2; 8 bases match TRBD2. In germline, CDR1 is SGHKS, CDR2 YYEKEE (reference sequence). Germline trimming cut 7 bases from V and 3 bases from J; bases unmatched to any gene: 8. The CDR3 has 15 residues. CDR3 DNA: TGTGCCAGCTATCCGGGACTAGGTTACACCGGGGAGCTGTTTTTT. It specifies CASYPGLGYTGELFF.

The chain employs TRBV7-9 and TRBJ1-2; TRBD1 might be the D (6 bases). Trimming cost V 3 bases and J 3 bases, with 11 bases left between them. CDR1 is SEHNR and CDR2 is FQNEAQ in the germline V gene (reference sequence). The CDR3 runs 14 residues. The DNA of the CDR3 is TGTGCCAGCAGCTTTCTGGGGGCTGACTATGGCTACACCTTC. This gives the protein CASSFLGADYGYTF.

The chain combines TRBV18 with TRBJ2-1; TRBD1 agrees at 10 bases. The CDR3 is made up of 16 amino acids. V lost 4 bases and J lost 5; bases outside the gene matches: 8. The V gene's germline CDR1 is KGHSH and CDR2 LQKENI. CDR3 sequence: CASSLLGTGVHNEQFF. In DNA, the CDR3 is TGTGCCAGCTCACTCCTCGGGACAGGGGTGCACAATGAGCAGTTCTTC.

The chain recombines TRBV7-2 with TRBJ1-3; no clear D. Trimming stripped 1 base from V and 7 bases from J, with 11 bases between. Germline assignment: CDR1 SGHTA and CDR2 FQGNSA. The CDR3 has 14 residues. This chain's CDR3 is CASSLGRRINTIYF. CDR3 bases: TGTGCCAGCAGCTTAGGACGACGGATTAACACCATATATTTT.